This T cell receptor (beta chain) was identified in a study of a mutant IDH1 vaccine in newly diagnosed glioma. About this clone itself: What it binds is not known.

As for time point: week 11, during vaccination. Topical imiquimod was applied with each vaccine dose, which held 300 ug of mutant IDH1 20-mer peptide. Measured with immunoSEQ multiplex PCR; TCRdb has only the in-frame clones, and not every one. Of 50,000 to 60,000 clones listed, 75% to 95% are singletons. The sample in question was PBMCs, obtained from a glioma patient whose treatment included an IDH1 peptide vaccine. The receptor's source is a man in his forties or fifties with glioma.

DNA for the CDR3: TGTGCCAGCAGGACGACTAGCGGGGACCCTCGCAATGAGCAGTTCTTC. Protein sequence: CASRTTSGDPRNEQFF. The J gene is TRBJ2-1, the V gene TRBV2; 11 nucleotides line up with TRBD2. This CDR3 has 16 residues. CDR1 SNHLY and CDR2 FYNNEI come from the germline V gene. J lost 6 bases, V lost 6 bases, and 10 bases had no gene match.